The 24 T cell receptor beta chains presented below share a single source sample, sequenced in a study of blood T cell repertoires in COVID-19. Generated by immunoSEQ multiplex PCR, the TCRdb table keeps only in-frame clones and is missing some. The data hold 60,000 to 70,000 clones, with approximately 86% observed a single time. Material: peripheral blood. The source of these receptors is a man between 60 and 75 years old with acute or convalescent COVID-19.

This chain uses TRBV9 with TRBJ1-2; 9 bases are a match to TRBD1. V trimming: 3 bases; J trimming: 4 bases; junction bases outside the gene matches: 13. The germline V gene encodes CDR1 SGDLS and CDR2 YYNGEE. The CDR3 extends over 17 amino acids. The CDR3 is CASSGGPRTGGSYGYTF. In nucleotides, the CDR3 is TGTGCCAGCAGCGGAGGCCCGAGAACAGGGGGCAGCTATGGCTACACCTTC.

The chain uses TRBV6-5 and TRBJ2-5; 11 bases are a match to TRBD2. With 2 bases clipped from V and 9 bases from J, the junction kept 5 bases outside the gene matches. Germline assignment: CDR1 MNHEY and CDR2 SVGAGI. CDR3 length equals 14 residues. CDR3 in amino acids: CASSYRAGLAAQYF. CDR3 coding DNA: TGTGCCAGCAGTTACAGGGCGGGACTAGCGGCCCAGTACTTC.

This clone was counted a few times. This chain uses TRBV19 with TRBJ1-2; D gene ambiguous. Germline CDR1 and CDR2: LNHDA and SQIVND (reference sequence). The CDR3 extends over 14 amino acids. The ends were cut back, 6 bases at V and 6 bases at J, with 17 bases in the middle. The CDR3 is CASSPTSDTDGYTF. The DNA of the CDR3 is TGTGCCAGTAGCCCAACCTCCGATACAGATGGCTACACCTTC.

This sequence joins TRBV6-2 or TRBV6-3 and TRBJ1-5; 9 positions match TRBD1. CDR1 and CDR2 from the germline V gene are MNHEY and SVGEGT. The CDR3 runs 15 residues. J gave up 7 bases and V 8 bases, and 12 bases lay outside the gene matches. Here the CDR3 reads CASCLLGTGSQPQHF. The CDR3 DNA sequence: TGTGCCAGCTGCCTTCTTGGGACAGGGTCACAGCCCCAGCATTTT.

This clone was recorded a few times. The rearrangement joins TRBV5-4 to TRBJ2-2, with D possibly matching TRBD1 (6 bases). The CDR3 contains 13 residues. V was trimmed by 2 bases and J by 9 bases, leaving 11 bases between them. The germline V gene has CDR1 SGHNT and CDR2 YYREEE (reference sequence). In nucleotides, the CDR3 is TGTGCCAGCAGCTTCGCAGGGGTCCGGGAGCTGTTTTTT. As protein: CASSFAGVRELFF.

The rearrangement links TRBV5-4 to TRBJ2-7, with TRBD2 matching 13 bases. The CDR3 covers 16 residues. The V segment lost 4 bases and the J segment 5 bases; nucleotides outside the gene matches: 9. Looked up from germline, CDR1 is SGHNT and CDR2 is YYREEE (reference sequence). CDR3: CASSTLGLAGVDEQYF. CDR3 DNA sequence: TGTGCCAGCAGCACGCTAGGACTAGCGGGGGTGGACGAGCAGTACTTC.

The count of this clone is one. CDR3 region: CASSFQGAGEQYF. In DNA, the CDR3 is TGTGCCAGCAGCTTTCAGGGGGCCGGCGAGCAGTACTTC. The chain is built from TRBV6-2 or TRBV6-3 and TRBJ2-7, with 8 bases lining up with TRBD1. With V trimmed by 6 bases and J by 6 bases, 7 bases remained unmatched. CDR1 is MNHEY and CDR2 is SVGEGT in the germline V gene. This CDR3 region has 13 residues.

The chain combines TRBV5-5 with TRBJ2-7, with 7 bases that match TRBD1. The germline V gene has CDR1 SGHKS and CDR2 YYEKEE (reference sequence). The CDR3 runs 14 residues. The junction had 7 bases not matched to a gene; V was cut back by 5 bases and J by 2 bases. This chain's CDR3 is CASSFQTGTYEQYF. Written as DNA, the CDR3 is TGTGCCAGCAGTTTCCAGACAGGGACCTACGAGCAGTACTTC.

In the case of this clone: Relative to the germline gene, one junction end is altered; a read error may explain this. V usage is TRBV29-1 and J usage is TRBJ2-3; 7 bases align to TRBD2. CDR1 and CDR2 (germline): SQVTM, ANQGSEA. CDR3 size: 15 residues. This CDR3 is CSVKEKTGGTDTQYF. The CDR3 DNA is TGCAGCGTTAAAGAAAAAACCGGGGGGACAGATACGCAGTATTTT.

The rearrangement joins TRBV27 to TRBJ1-4, with a possible D match to TRBD1 (5 bases). In germline, CDR1 is MNHEY, CDR2 SMNVEV (reference sequence). The germline V and J ends were trimmed by 4 bases and 3 bases, with 15 bases remaining between them. CDR3 length: 16 residues. CDR3 protein: CASSYSRVSANEKLFF. The CDR3 bases are TGTGCCAGCAGTTACTCCAGGGTATCGGCTAATGAAAAACTGTTTTTT.

The gene calls are TRBV25-1 and TRBJ1-3; D is undetermined. CDR3 size: 15 residues. V lost 5 bases to trimming and J lost 2 bases, with 13 bases between them. Germline V gene sequence: CDR1 MGHDK, CDR2 SYGVNS. The DNA for the CDR3 is TGTGCCAGCAGTCTCTCCAGGCTTGCTGGAAACACCATATATTTT. Protein sequence: CASSLSRLAGNTIYF.

This clone appeared a single time. The genes are TRBV6-5 and TRBJ2-3; perhaps TRBD1 as D (6 bases). Germline CDR1 MNHEY, CDR2 SVGAGI. Trimming shortened V by 4 bases and J by 0 bases, and 11 bases separated the two germline ends. The CDR3 is made up of 15 amino acids. CDR3 nucleotide sequence: TGTGCCAGCAGTTCCACAGGGTACAGCACAGATACGCAGTATTTT. Translating gives CASSSTGYSTDTQYF.

The CDR3 sequence is CAWQSGFLTGNTIYF. The DNA of the CDR3 is TGTGCCTGGCAATCAGGGTTCCTCACTGGAAACACCATATATTTT. The genes are TRBV30 and TRBJ1-3; tentative D call: TRBD1 (5 bases). The V and J ends lost 5 bases and 2 bases respectively, with 16 bases between them. The CDR3 consists of 15 residues. Germline V lookup: CDR1 GTSNPN, CDR2 SVGIG (reference sequence).

The gene calls are TRBV20-1 and TRBJ1-2, with 7 bases lining up with TRBD1. CDR3 length: 11 residues. Germline trimming cut 7 bases from V and 8 bases from J; bases unmatched to any gene: 7. Per germline, CDR1 DFQATT and CDR2 SNEGSKA (reference sequence). CDR3 residues: CSVTGVDGYTF. As DNA, the CDR3 is TGCAGTGTTACAGGGGTAGACGGCTACACCTTC.

This chain links TRBV11-2 with TRBJ2-2; 7 bases align to TRBD1. The trim removed 3 bases at V and 4 bases at J, leaving 2 bases unmatched. The CDR3 extends over 14 amino acids. Per the germline V gene, CDR1 is SGHAT and CDR2 is FQNNGV. CDR3 protein: CASSLTGSTGELFF. In DNA, the CDR3 is TGTGCCAGCAGCTTGACAGGGTCCACCGGGGAGCTGTTTTTT.

The rearrangement links TRBV21-1 to TRBJ2-5; the table's D call TRBD1 went unverified against the DNA. TRBV21-1 is a recognized pseudogene. The CDR3 length is 11 residues. The CDR3 reads CASGGGETQYF. In nucleotides, the CDR3 is TGTGCCAGCGGGGGCGGGGAGACCCAGTACTTC.

The chain is built from TRBV19 and TRBJ1-6, with TRBD1 as a possible D gene (5 bases). The germline CDR1 and CDR2 sequences are LNHDA and SQIVND (reference sequence). V lost 4 bases and J 7 bases, leaving 17 bases between the germline ends. This CDR3 has 16 residues. This chain's CDR3 is CASSTPRAGPNSPLHF. Here the CDR3 DNA reads TGTGCCAGTAGTACCCCCCGGGCGGGACCAAATTCACCCCTCCACTTT.

The chain's CDR3 is CASSIGGGSEKLFF. For the CDR3, the DNA is TGTGCCAGTAGTATTGGTGGGGGCAGTGAAAAACTGTTTTTT. The chain couples TRBV19 to TRBJ1-4; D might be TRBD1 (6 bases). CDR1 and CDR2 from the germline V gene are LNHDA and SQIVND (reference sequence). This CDR3 is 14 amino acids long. The ends were cut back, 3 bases at V and 7 bases at J, with 12 bases in the middle.

In this sample, this clone turned up a few times. V usage is TRBV19 and J usage is TRBJ2-1; 7 bases fit TRBD1. Trimming removed 0 bases from V and 8 bases from J; junction bases left unmatched: 4. The CDR3 totals 14 residues. The V gene's germline CDR1 is LNHDA and CDR2 SQIVND (reference sequence). The CDR3 coding sequence is TGTGCCAGTAGTATAGAGGGACAGTGGGATGAGCAGTTCTTC. It codes for CASSIEGQWDEQFF.

CDR3 region: CASSIDRNYGYTF. CDR3 DNA sequence: TGTGCCAGTAGTATTGACAGAAACTATGGCTACACCTTC. The chain recombines TRBV19 with TRBJ1-2, with D perhaps TRBD1 (5 bases). Looked up from germline, CDR1 is LNHDA and CDR2 is SQIVND (reference sequence). The germline V and J ends were trimmed by 3 bases and 2 bases, with 7 bases remaining between them. This CDR3 region has 13 residues.

The chain links TRBV7-9 to TRBJ2-2; 10 bases fit TRBD1. Germline-derived CDR1 and CDR2 are SEHNR and FQNEAQ (reference sequence). The V gene end was trimmed by 7 bases and the J gene end by 6 bases; junction bases not matched to a gene: 11. This CDR3 has 16 amino acids. CDR3 in DNA: TGTGCCAGCATCATTTCTGGGACAGGGGTGGCCGGGGAGCTGTTTTTT. This codes for CASIISGTGVAGELFF.

CDR3: CASSLGASENYGYTF. CDR3 coding DNA: TGCGCCAGCAGCTTGGGGGCCAGTGAGAACTATGGCTACACCTTC. The chain recombines TRBV5-1 with TRBJ1-2; D remains unclear. Looked up from germline, CDR1 is SGHRS and CDR2 is YFSETQ. The CDR3 length is 15 residues. With 0 bases removed from V and 2 bases from J, the gap between germline ends came to 11 bases.

This chain joins TRBV30 and TRBJ2-6; D gene uncertain. The CDR3 consists of 16 residues. Germline V gene data show CDR1 as GTSNPN and CDR2 as SVGIG (reference sequence). The V end lost 3 bases, the J end lost 0 bases, and 12 bases lay between the germline ends. CDR3 nucleotide sequence: TGTGCCTGGAGATTGAGAGGCCTCTCTGGGGCCAACGTCCTGACTTTC. This gives the protein CAWRLRGLSGANVLTF.

This clone was observed many times. The V call is TRBV19, the J call TRBJ2-3; a possible D gene is TRBD2 (7 bases). The germline V gene encodes CDR1 LNHDA and CDR2 SQIVND (reference sequence). The CDR3 totals 14 residues. Trimming cost V 4 bases and J 7 bases, with 15 bases left between them. The CDR3 here is CASSKGGGGNTQYF. CDR3 in DNA: TGTGCCAGTAGTAAAGGGGGGGGTGGGAATACGCAGTATTTT. The full variable domain, its missing parts supplied by reference TRBV19 and TRBJ2-3, is DGGITQSPKYLFRKEGQNVTLSCEQNLNHDAMYWYRQDPGQGLRLIYYSQIVNDFQKGDIAEGYSVSREKKESFPLTVTSAQKNPTAFYLCASSKGGGGNTQYFGPGTRLTVL.